This T cell receptor (beta chain) is drawn from a study of OX40 agonist ivuxolimab in advanced cancers. The overall study: Patients received ivuxolimab, an agonistic anti-OX40 (CD134) antibody. The dose-escalation group included hepatocellular carcinoma, melanoma, renal cell carcinoma and head and neck cancer. Study observations and caveats: Blood T cells, both CD4+ and CD8+, expanded clonally by week 6 at 0.1 to 3.0 mg/kg.

This table comes from immunoSEQ multiplex PCR, and its TCRdb copy is limited to in-frame clones, with some not included. The profile covers about 84,000 clones, with roughly 90% appearing a single time and about 0.2% taken by the ten largest. The germline gives CDR1 GTSNPN, CDR2 SVGIG (reference sequence). V was trimmed by 0 bases and J by 7 bases, leaving 15 bases between them. The CDR3 contains 15 residues. Concerning this clone: The antigen is undetermined.

The chain couples TRBV30 to TRBJ2-2, with D possibly being TRBD2 (7 bases). The specimen was CD4+ or CD8+ T cells sorted from blood, collected in a trial of the OX40 agonist ivuxolimab. The receptor was derived from an adult with an advanced solid tumor such as melanoma, head and neck, liver or kidney cancer. This CDR3 reads CAWSVEERGGGELFF. The CDR3 nucleotides are TGTGCCTGGAGTGTGGAGGAGAGGGGGGGCGGGGAGCTGTTTTTT.